This T cell receptor beta chain came from a study of OX40 agonist ivuxolimab in advanced cancers. TCRdb keeps only in-frame clones here, not all; method: immunoSEQ multiplex PCR. The sample includes approximately 80,000 clones, roughly 94% of them seen just once. The CDR3 is 14 residues long. Germline CDR1 reads SGHAT; CDR2 reads FQNNGV. Trimming pared 7 bases from V and 2 bases from J, leaving 15 bases between. The sequenced sample was CD4+ or CD8+ T cells sorted from blood, obtained in a trial of the OX40 agonist ivuxolimab. The sequence was collected from an adult with an advanced solid tumor such as melanoma, head and neck, liver or kidney cancer. The chain employs TRBV11-2 and TRBJ2-7, with D perhaps assigned TRBD1 or TRBD2 (5 bases each). In DNA, the CDR3 is TGTGCCAGCACCTCAGTGGGGGTGGCCTACGAGCAGTACTTC. Its translation is CASTSVGVAYEQYF. The entire variable domain, with the rest obtained from reference TRBV11-2 and TRBJ2-7, is as follows: EAGVAQSPRYKIIEKRQSVAFWCNPISGHATLYWYQQILGQGPKLLIQFQNNGVVDDSQLPKDRFSAERLKGVDSTLKIQPAKLEDSAVYLCASTSVGVAYEQYFGPGTRLTVT.